The 2 T cell receptor beta chains below were found in one sample sequenced in a study of vaccination effects on CD4 cells after COVID-19. Antigen-specific CD4+ T cells were expanded with viral peptide pools in the ViraFEST assay before sequencing. An approximately ten-day culture period preceded the isolation of CD4+ T cells. The person was diagnosed with PCR-confirmed SARS-CoV-2 infection between March and December 2020. The assay was immunoSEQ multiplex PCR, and TCRdb's table has in-frame clones only and misses some. Here the sample spans roughly 54,000 clones, around 82% being singletons. Their target antigens are unknown. This material consisted of CD4+ T cells from PBMCs cultured with HIV peptides, taken before COVID-19 vaccination. Stated subset: HIV-1 Nef peptide pool negative control/reference culture. The receptor source for this set is a human donor who had a prior SARS-CoV-2 infection.

CDR3 in amino acids: CASSSTSGRTIYNEQFF. The CDR3, as DNA: TGCGCCAGCAGCTCAACTAGCGGGAGGACGATATACAATGAGCAGTTCTTC. The V gene is TRBV5-1, the J gene TRBJ2-1, with 12 bases aligning to TRBD2. Germline values: CDR1 SGHRS, CDR2 YFSETQ. The V gene end was trimmed by 3 bases and the J gene end by 4 bases; junction bases not matched to a gene: 8. This CDR3 contains 17 residues.

V usage is TRBV4-3 and J usage is TRBJ2-1; tentative D call: TRBD2 (6 bases). The CDR3 is 17 residues long. Looked up from germline, CDR1 is LGHNA and CDR2 is YSLEER. V dropped 0 bases and J dropped 2 bases, with 14 bases sitting between them. CDR3: CASSQEGGVAAYNEQFF. CDR3 nucleotides: TGCGCCAGCAGCCAAGAAGGAGGAGTAGCGGCCTACAATGAGCAGTTCTTC.